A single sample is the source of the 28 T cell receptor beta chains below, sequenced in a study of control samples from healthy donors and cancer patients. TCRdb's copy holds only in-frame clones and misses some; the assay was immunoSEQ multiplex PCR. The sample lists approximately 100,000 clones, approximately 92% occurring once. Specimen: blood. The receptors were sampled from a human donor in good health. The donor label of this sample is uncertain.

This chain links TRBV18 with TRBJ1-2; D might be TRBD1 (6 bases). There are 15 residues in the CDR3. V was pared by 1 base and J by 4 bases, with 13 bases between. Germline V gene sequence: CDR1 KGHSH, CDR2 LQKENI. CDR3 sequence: CASSPQTGWGYGYTF. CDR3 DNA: TGTGCCAGCTCACCACAGACAGGATGGGGCTATGGCTACACCTTC.

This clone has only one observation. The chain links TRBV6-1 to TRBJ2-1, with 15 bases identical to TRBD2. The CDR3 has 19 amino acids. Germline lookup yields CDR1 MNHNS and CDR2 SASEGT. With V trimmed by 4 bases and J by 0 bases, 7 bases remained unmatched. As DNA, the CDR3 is TGTGCCAGCAGTGCTACCGGACTAGCGGGGGGGAGCTCCTACAATGAGCAGTTCTTC. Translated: CASSATGLAGGSSYNEQFF.

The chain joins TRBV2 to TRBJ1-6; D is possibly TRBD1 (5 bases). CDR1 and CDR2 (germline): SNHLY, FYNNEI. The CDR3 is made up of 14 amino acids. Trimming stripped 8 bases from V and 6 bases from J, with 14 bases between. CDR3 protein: CASQLLGRNSPLHF. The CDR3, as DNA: TGTGCCAGCCAACTCCTGGGGCGTAATTCACCCCTCCACTTT.

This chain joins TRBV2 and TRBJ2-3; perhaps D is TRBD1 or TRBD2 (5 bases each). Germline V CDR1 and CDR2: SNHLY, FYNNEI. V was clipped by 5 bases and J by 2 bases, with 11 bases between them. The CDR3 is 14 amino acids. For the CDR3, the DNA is TGTGCCAGCAGTCGGGCCGGGACCACAGATACGCAGTATTTT. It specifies CASSRAGTTDTQYF.

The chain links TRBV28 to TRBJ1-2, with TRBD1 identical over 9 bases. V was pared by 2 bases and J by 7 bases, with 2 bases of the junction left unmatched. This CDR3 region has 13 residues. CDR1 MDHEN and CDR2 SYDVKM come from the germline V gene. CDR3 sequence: CASSLGDRVGYTF. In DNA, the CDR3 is TGTGCCAGCAGTTTAGGGGACAGGGTTGGCTACACCTTC.

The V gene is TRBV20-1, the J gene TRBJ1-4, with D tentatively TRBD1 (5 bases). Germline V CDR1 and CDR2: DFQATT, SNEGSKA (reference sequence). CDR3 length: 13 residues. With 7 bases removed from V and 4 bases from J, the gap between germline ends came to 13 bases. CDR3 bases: TGCAGTGTTAGTGGGGGGATTAATGAAAAACTGTTTTTT. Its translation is CSVSGGINEKLFF.

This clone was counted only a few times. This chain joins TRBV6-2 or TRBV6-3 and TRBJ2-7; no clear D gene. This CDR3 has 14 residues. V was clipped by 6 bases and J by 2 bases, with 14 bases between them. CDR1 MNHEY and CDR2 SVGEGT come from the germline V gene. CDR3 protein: CASSSPGPPYEQYV. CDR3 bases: TGTGCCAGCAGCTCCCCTGGGCCACCCTACGAGCAGTACGTC.

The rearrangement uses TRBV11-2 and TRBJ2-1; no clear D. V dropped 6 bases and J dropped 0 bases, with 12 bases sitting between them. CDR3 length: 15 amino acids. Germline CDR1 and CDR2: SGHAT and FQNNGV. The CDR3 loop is CASSSHFSSYNEQFF. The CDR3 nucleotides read TGTGCCAGCAGTTCCCATTTTAGCTCCTACAATGAGCAGTTCTTC.

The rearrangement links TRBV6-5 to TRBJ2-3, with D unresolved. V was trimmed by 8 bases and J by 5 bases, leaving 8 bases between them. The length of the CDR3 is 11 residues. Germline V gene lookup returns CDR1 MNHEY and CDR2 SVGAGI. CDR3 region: CASGRVDTQYF. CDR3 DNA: TGTGCCAGCGGGCGAGTAGATACGCAGTATTTT.

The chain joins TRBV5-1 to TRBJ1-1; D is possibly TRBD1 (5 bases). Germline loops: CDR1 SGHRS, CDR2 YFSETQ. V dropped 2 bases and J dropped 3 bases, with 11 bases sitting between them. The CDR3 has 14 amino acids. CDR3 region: CASSFAQDDTEAFF. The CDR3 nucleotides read TGCGCCAGCAGCTTCGCACAGGACGACACTGAAGCTTTCTTT.

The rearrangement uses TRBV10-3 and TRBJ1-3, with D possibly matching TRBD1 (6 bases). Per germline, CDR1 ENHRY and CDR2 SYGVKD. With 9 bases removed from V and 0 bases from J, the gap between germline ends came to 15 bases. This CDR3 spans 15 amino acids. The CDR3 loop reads CAIDGGGGSGNTIYF. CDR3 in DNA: TGTGCCATTGATGGAGGGGGAGGCTCTGGAAACACCATATATTTT.

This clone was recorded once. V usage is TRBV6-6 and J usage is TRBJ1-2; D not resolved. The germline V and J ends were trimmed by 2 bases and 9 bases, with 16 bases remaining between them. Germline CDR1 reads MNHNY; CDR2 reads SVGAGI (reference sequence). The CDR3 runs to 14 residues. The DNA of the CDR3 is TGTGCCAGCAGTTACGAGATTGGGTTCTGGCGCTACACCTTC. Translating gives CASSYEIGFWRYTF.

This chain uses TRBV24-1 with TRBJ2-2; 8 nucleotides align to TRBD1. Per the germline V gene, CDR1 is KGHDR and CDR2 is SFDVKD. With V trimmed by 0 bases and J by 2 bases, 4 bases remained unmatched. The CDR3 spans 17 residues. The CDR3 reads CATSDLPGTGNTGELFF. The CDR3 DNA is TGTGCCACCAGTGATTTGCCCGGGACAGGTAACACCGGGGAGCTGTTTTTT.

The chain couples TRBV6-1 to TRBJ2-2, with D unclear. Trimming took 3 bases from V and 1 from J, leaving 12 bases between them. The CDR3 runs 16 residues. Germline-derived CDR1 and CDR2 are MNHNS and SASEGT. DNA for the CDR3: TGTGCCAGCAGTGATTGGGGTTTCCAGAACACCGGGGAGCTGTTTTTT. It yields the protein CASSDWGFQNTGELFF.

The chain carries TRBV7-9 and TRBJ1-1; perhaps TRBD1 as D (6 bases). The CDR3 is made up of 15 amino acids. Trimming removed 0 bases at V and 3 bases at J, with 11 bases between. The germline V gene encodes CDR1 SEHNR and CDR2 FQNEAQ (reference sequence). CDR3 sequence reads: CASSLARPGDTEAFF. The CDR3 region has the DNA TGTGCCAGCAGCTTAGCGCGTCCAGGGGACACTGAAGCTTTCTTT.

CDR3 DNA sequence: TGTGCCAGCAGTGAAGCGCATCAGCATTTT. This gives the protein CASSEAHQHF. The chain carries TRBV6-1 and TRBJ1-5, with D hard to call. The germline V and J ends were trimmed by 0 bases and 13 bases, with 4 bases remaining between them. Germline V gene data show CDR1 as MNHNS and CDR2 as SASEGT. The CDR3 spans 10 residues.

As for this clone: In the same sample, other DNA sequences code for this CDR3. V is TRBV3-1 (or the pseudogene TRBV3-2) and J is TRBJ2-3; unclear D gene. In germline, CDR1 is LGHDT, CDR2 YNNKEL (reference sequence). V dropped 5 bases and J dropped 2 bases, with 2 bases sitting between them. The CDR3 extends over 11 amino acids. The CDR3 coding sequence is TGTGCCAGCAGCTTCACAGATACGCAGTATTTT. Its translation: CASSFTDTQYF.

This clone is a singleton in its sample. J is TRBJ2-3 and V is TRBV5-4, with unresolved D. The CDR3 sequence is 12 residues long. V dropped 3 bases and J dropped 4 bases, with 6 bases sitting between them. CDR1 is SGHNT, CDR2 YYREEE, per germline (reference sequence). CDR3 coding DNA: TGTGCCAGCAGCTCTGCCTCAGATACGCAGTATTTT. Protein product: CASSSASDTQYF.

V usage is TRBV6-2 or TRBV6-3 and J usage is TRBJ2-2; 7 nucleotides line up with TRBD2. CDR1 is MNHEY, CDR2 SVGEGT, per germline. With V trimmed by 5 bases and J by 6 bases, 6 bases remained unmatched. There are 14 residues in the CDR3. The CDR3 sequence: CASSKGREAGELFF. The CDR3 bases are TGTGCCAGCAGTAAGGGACGGGAGGCCGGGGAGCTGTTTTTT.

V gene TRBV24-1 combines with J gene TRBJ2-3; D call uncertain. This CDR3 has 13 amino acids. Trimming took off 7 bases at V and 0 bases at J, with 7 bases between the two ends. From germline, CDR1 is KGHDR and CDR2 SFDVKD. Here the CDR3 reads CATSPQSTDTQYF. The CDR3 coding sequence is TGTGCCACCAGCCCCCAGAGCACAGATACGCAGTATTTT.

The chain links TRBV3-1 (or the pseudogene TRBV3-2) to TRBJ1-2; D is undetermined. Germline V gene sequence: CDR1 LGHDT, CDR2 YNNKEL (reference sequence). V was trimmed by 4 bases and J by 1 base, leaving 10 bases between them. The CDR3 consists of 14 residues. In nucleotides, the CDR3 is TGTGCCAGCAGCCGAGGGAAAAATAACTATGGCTACACCTTC. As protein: CASSRGKNNYGYTF.

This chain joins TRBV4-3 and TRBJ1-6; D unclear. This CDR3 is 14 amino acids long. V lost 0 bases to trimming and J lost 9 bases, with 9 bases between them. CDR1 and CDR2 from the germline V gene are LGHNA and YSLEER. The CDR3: CASSQDNRVSPLHF. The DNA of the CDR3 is TGCGCCAGCAGCCAAGACAATCGAGTTTCACCCCTCCACTTT.

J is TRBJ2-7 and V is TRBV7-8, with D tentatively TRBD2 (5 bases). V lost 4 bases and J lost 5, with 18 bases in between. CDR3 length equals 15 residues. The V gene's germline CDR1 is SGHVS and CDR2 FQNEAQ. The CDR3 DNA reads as TGTGCCAGCAGCTCACCAGGACTGGTTGAAAACGAGCAGTACTTC. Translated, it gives CASSSPGLVENEQYF.

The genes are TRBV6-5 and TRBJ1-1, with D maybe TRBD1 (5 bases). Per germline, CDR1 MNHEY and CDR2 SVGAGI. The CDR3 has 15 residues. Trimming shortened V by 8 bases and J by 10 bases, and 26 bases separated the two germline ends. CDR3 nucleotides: TGTGCCAGCGGCAAGTCGGGGGTGGGGGGAGCTGGAGCTTTCTTT. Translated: CASGKSGVGGAGAFF.

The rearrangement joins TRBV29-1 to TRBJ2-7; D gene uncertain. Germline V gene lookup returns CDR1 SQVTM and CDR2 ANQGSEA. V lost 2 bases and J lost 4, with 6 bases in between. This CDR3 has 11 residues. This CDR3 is CSVEFRYEQYF. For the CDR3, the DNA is TGCAGCGTTGAATTTCGGTACGAGCAGTACTTC.

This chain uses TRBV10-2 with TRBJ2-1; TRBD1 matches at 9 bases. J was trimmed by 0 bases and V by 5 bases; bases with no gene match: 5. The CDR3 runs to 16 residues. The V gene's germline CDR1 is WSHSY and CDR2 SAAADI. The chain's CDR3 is CASSSTGGSSYNEQFF. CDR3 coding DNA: TGCGCCAGCAGTTCGACAGGGGGATCCTCCTACAATGAGCAGTTCTTC.

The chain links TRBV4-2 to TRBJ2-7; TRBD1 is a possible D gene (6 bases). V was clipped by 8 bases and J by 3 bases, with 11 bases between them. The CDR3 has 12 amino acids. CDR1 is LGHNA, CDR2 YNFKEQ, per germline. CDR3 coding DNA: TGTGCCAGCGGGGGACAAAACTACGAGCAGTACTTC. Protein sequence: CASGGQNYEQYF.

CDR3 amino acids: CASSPVHGGQETQYF. The CDR3 DNA reads TGTGCCAGCAGCCCAGTCCATGGGGGCCAAGAGACCCAGTACTTC. This chain uses TRBV7-2 with TRBJ2-5; D is possibly TRBD1 or TRBD2 (5 bases each). CDR3 length: 15 residues. CDR1 is SGHTA, CDR2 FQGNSA, per germline. Trimming took off 5 bases at V and 1 base at J, with 14 bases between the two ends.